This section outlines one T cell receptor beta chain sequence together with its context. This sample was taken from a study of monozygotic twins with inflammatory bowel disease. TCRdb re-called the 5' RACE reads; every CDR3 protein appears as one record, without DNA. This repertoire includes about 210,000 distinct CDR3 sequences. This CDR3 region has 13 residues. In germline, CDR1 is SGHRS, CDR2 YFSETQ. Sequenced input: blood. This clonotype originated in a human donor with ulcerative colitis or Crohn's disease, or a healthy co-twin of an affected twin (not recorded which). The chain carries TRBV5-1 and TRBJ1-2; as DNA is missing, the TRBD1 call by TCRdb cannot be tested. The CDR3 loop reads CASSSTGEYGYTF. Full variable domain (rest looked up from reference TRBV5-1 and TRBJ1-2): KAGVTQTPRYLIKTRGQQVTLSCSPISGHRSVSWYQQTPGQGLQFLFEYFSETQRNKGNFPGRFSGRQFSNSRSEMNVSTLELGDSALYLCASSSTGEYGYTFGSGTRLTVV.